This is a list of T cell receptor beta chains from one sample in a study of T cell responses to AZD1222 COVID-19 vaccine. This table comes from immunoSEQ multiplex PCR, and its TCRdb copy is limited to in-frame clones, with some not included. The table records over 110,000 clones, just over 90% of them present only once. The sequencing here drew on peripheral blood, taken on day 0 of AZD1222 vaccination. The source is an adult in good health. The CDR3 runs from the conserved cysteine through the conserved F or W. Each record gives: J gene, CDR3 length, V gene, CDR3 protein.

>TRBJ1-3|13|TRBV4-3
CASSLSSGNTIYF
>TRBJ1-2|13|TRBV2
CASTRASNYGYTF
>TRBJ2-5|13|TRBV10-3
CAISEGGQETQYF
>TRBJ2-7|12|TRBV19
CASSPGLYEQYF
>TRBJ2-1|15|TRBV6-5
CASSYSMQGSNEQFF
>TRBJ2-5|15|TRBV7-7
CASSRVRGGQETQYF
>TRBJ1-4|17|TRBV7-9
CASSLSNRAATNEKLFF
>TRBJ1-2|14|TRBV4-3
CASSPYTGTDSYTF
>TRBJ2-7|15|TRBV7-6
CASSLSSGGPDEQYF
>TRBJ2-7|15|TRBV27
CASSYRGTGAGEQYF
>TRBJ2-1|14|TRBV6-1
CASSQGLAGGEQFF
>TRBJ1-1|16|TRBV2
CASSSPARGGNTEAFF
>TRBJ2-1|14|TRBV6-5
CASRMEGERNEQFF
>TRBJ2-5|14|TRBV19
CASSIDPQRETQYF
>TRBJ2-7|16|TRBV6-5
CASSYASDSSPYEQYF
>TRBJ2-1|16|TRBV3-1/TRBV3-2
CASSHRAGALGNEQFF